These 20 T cell receptor beta chains were sequenced from one sample in a study of OX40 agonist ivuxolimab in advanced cancers. Data came from immunoSEQ multiplex PCR; TCRdb stores just in-frame clones and leaves some out. The sample shows around 56,000 clones, 70% to 90% of them seen only once. The source material was CD4+ or CD8+ T cells sorted from blood, sampled in a trial of the OX40 agonist ivuxolimab. The receptor set was obtained from an adult with an advanced solid tumor such as melanoma, head and neck, liver or kidney cancer.

The J gene is TRBJ1-1, the V gene TRBV7-9, with TRBD1 identical over 8 bases. Losses at the gene ends were 5 bases for V and 4 bases for J; bases not matched to a gene: 9. The CDR3 sequence is 15 residues long. CDR1 is SEHNR and CDR2 is FQNEAQ in the germline V gene (reference sequence). The CDR3 reads CASSPPGQESTEAFF. CDR3 nucleotide sequence: TGTGCCAGCAGCCCACCGGGACAGGAGAGCACTGAAGCTTTCTTT. Complete variable domain (other parts from reference TRBV7-9 and TRBJ1-1): DTGVSQNPRHKITKRGQNVTFRCDPISEHNRLYWYRQTLGQGPEFLTYFQNEAQLEKSRLLSDRFSAERPKGSFSTLEIQRTEQGDSAMYLCASSPPGQESTEAFFGQGTRLTVV.

The rearrangement links TRBV13 to TRBJ2-7; 10 bases map to TRBD2. CDR1 is PRHDT and CDR2 is FYEKMQ in the germline V gene (reference sequence). The CDR3 runs 14 residues. Unmatched junction bases numbered 6, after V lost 5 bases and J lost 5 bases. The DNA of the CDR3 is TGTGCCAGCAGCCAAATAGCGGGAGGCAACGAGCAGTACTTC. Amino acid sequence: CASSQIAGGNEQYF.

As DNA, the CDR3 is TGTGCCAGCAGCTTAGCGGGTTCCGCGAACACTGAAGCTTTCTTT. This codes for CASSLAGSANTEAFF. The V call is TRBV7-6, the J call TRBJ1-1; D is ambiguous. Per germline, CDR1 SGHVS and CDR2 FNYEAQ. Trimming removed 0 bases at V and 1 base at J, with 9 bases between. The CDR3 consists of 15 residues. The full variable domain, with the rest looked up from reference TRBV7-6 and TRBJ1-1, is GAGVSQSPRYKVTKRGQDVALRCDPISGHVSLYWYRQALGQGPEFLTYFNYEAQQDKSGLPNDRFSAERPEGSISTLTIQRTEQRDSAMYRCASSLAGSANTEAFFGQGTRLTVV.

This sequence joins TRBV9 and TRBJ2-7; 9 bases map to TRBD1. The CDR3 is made up of 19 amino acids. The V gene end was trimmed by 0 bases and the J gene end by 2 bases; junction bases not matched to a gene: 15. Germline loops: CDR1 SGDLS, CDR2 YYNGEE. The CDR3 nucleotides are TGTGCCAGCAGCGTAGGTGGGACAGGGAACATTCTATCCCCCTACGAGCAGTACTTC. Protein sequence: CASSVGGTGNILSPYEQYF.

The chain employs TRBV7-9 and TRBJ2-3; D might be TRBD1 (6 bases). Germline V gene lookup returns CDR1 SEHNR and CDR2 FQNEAQ (reference sequence). V lost 5 bases and J lost 5, with 14 bases in between. The CDR3 contains 14 residues. The CDR3 region is CASSPAETGDTQYF. The CDR3 bases are TGTGCCAGCAGCCCGGCCGAGACAGGAGATACGCAGTATTTT.

The chain links TRBV29-1 to TRBJ1-2, with 9 positions matching TRBD1. V lost 3 bases, J lost 4 bases, and 9 bases stayed unmatched. Germline assignment: CDR1 SQVTM and CDR2 ANQGSEA. The CDR3 runs 15 residues. The CDR3 spells CSVDLDRGGGYGYTF. The DNA for the CDR3 is TGCAGCGTTGACCTGGACAGGGGTGGGGGCTATGGCTACACCTTC.

This clone showed up just once. The chain couples TRBV29-1 to TRBJ1-3, with 10 bases fitting TRBD1. Germline CDR1 SQVTM, CDR2 ANQGSEA. The CDR3 is 14 residues long. V was clipped by 6 bases and J by 2 bases; unmatched bases: 4. CDR3 sequence: CSVLGTGAGNTIYF. CDR3 DNA: TGCAGCGTCCTCGGGACAGGGGCTGGAAACACCATATATTTT. The whole variable domain, remainder taken from reference TRBV29-1 and TRBJ1-3, is SAVISQKPSRDICQRGTSLTIQCQVDSQVTMMFWYRQQPGQSLTLIATANQGSEATYESGFVIDKFPISRPNLTFSTLTVSNMSPEDSSIYLCSVLGTGAGNTIYFGEGSWLTVV.

This chain connects TRBV2 to TRBJ1-1; no clear D gene. Trimming took 3 bases from V and 1 from J, leaving 9 bases between them. Germline CDR1 reads SNHLY; CDR2 reads FYNNEI. The CDR3 has 14 amino acids. The CDR3 DNA is TGTGCCAGCAGTGATCCAGAAGAGAACACTGAAGCTTTCTTT. This gives the protein CASSDPEENTEAFF. Variable domain in full (rest from reference TRBV2 and TRBJ1-1): EPEVTQTPSHQVTQMGQEVILRCVPISNHLYFYWYRQILGQKVEFLVSFYNNEISEKSEIFDDQFSVERPDGSNFTLKIRSTKLEDSAMYFCASSDPEENTEAFFGQGTRLTVV.

The gene calls are TRBV19 and TRBJ1-6, with D possibly being TRBD1 (6 bases). The CDR3 extends over 13 amino acids. Germline CDR1 LNHDA, CDR2 SQIVND (reference sequence). Trimming took off 9 bases at V and 10 bases at J, with 16 bases between the two ends. CDR3: CASRWRGASPLHF. The DNA of the CDR3 is TGTGCCAGCCGCTGGCGGGGGGCCTCACCCCTCCACTTT. Full variable domain (missing parts from reference TRBV19 and TRBJ1-6): DGGITQSPKYLFRKEGQNVTLSCEQNLNHDAMYWYRQDPGQGLRLIYYSQIVNDFQKGDIAEGYSVSREKKESFPLTVTSAQKNPTAFYLCASRWRGASPLHFGNGTRLTVT.

The chain joins TRBV7-9 to TRBJ2-1, with 7 bases matching TRBD1. Germline loops: CDR1 SEHNR, CDR2 FQNEAQ (reference sequence). The J segment lost 8 bases and the V segment lost 4 bases, leaving 8 bases of the junction unmatched. CDR3 size: 14 residues. CDR3 in DNA: TGTGCCAGCAGCTCGGGACAGTCGCTACATGAGCAGTTCTTC. Protein sequence: CASSSGQSLHEQFF.

The CDR3 DNA reads TGTGCCAGCAGCCCTAACGGGGGTAATCAGCCCCAGCATTTT. This sequence encodes CASSPNGGNQPQHF. The rearrangement joins TRBV6-5 to TRBJ1-5; D may be TRBD1 (5 bases). CDR3 length equals 14 residues. Germline V CDR1 and CDR2: MNHEY, SVGAGI. Deletions cut 6 bases from V and 4 bases from J, with 13 bases between.

The rearrangement links TRBV6-5 to TRBJ2-2; D uncertain. The V gene's germline CDR1 is MNHEY and CDR2 SVGAGI. The length of the CDR3 is 16 residues. Trimming pared 0 bases from V and 8 bases from J, leaving 16 bases between. CDR3 region: CASSYSIVPPGGELFF. CDR3 DNA: TGTGCCAGCAGTTACTCCATTGTACCTCCCGGAGGGGAGCTGTTTTTT.

In its sample, this clone was seen a few times. J is TRBJ2-3 and V is TRBV30, with D possibly matching TRBD1 (6 bases). The germline V and J ends were trimmed by 1 base and 2 bases, with 16 bases remaining between them. CDR3 length equals 16 residues. Per the germline V gene, CDR1 is GTSNPN and CDR2 is SVGIG (reference sequence). In DNA, the CDR3 is TGTGCCTGGAGTGAGGACCCACACAGGGTCACAGATACGCAGTATTTT. This sequence encodes CAWSEDPHRVTDTQYF.

The rearrangement links TRBV7-9 to TRBJ2-3; 7 bases fit TRBD1. This CDR3 spans 17 amino acids. Germline V CDR1 and CDR2: SEHNR, FQNEAQ (reference sequence). With 5 bases clipped from V and 2 bases from J, the junction kept 13 bases outside the gene matches. CDR3 in DNA: TGTGCCAGCAGCCCCCAAAGACAGGGAAGGATCACAGATACGCAGTATTTT. Amino acid sequence: CASSPQRQGRITDTQYF.

A word on this clone: This likely reflects a read error, since a far larger clone is one base away. The V and J genes are TRBV9 and TRBJ1-1; tentatively, D is TRBD1 (5 bases). V was cut by 10 bases and J by 3 bases, with 19 bases left in between. Per the germline V gene, CDR1 is SGDLS and CDR2 is YYNGEE. CDR3 size: 14 residues. CDR3 in amino acids: CARGGGEVDTEAFF. The DNA for the CDR3 is TGTGCCCGCGGCGGGGGGGAGGTGGACACTGAAGCTTTCTTT.

Of note for this clone: Other DNA sequences in this sample translate to the same CDR3. V and J are TRBV7-8 and TRBJ1-5, with D perhaps TRBD1 (6 bases). V was trimmed by 1 base and J by 4 bases, leaving 14 bases between them. Germline V gives CDR1 SGHVS, CDR2 FQNEAQ. The CDR3 extends over 16 amino acids. CDR3 region: CASSLEATGVNQPQHF. The CDR3 bases are TGTGCCAGCAGCTTAGAAGCGACAGGAGTAAATCAGCCCCAGCATTTT.

V gene TRBV27 combines with J gene TRBJ2-5, with a tentative D call TRBD1 (5 bases). The CDR3 loop spans 15 amino acids. Germline V gene lookup returns CDR1 MNHEY and CDR2 SMNVEV (reference sequence). Trimming took off 3 bases at V and 0 bases at J, with 11 bases between the two ends. CDR3 sequence (DNA): TGTGCCAGCAGTTTTATTGGACACTACCAAGAGACCCAGTACTTC. Its protein is CASSFIGHYQETQYF.

This chain joins TRBV5-1 and TRBJ2-7; 7 nucleotides align to TRBD2. In germline, CDR1 is SGHRS, CDR2 YFSETQ. The ends lost 4 bases at V and 3 bases at J; junction bases unmatched: 10. This CDR3 comprises 15 residues. The CDR3 DNA reads TGCGCCAGCAGCCCTCACGTCCGGGACTACTACGAGCAGTACTTC. This encodes CASSPHVRDYYEQYF.

The gene calls are TRBV13 and TRBJ2-3, with 11 bases that match TRBD2. V lost 6 bases to trimming and J lost 1 base; unmatched junction nucleotides: 6. The CDR3 is 16 amino acids. Germline V CDR1 and CDR2: PRHDT, FYEKMQ (reference sequence). CDR3 sequence reads: CASSAPLAGGTDTQYF. The CDR3 DNA reads TGTGCCAGCAGTGCCCCACTAGCGGGGGGCACAGATACGCAGTATTTT. Full variable domain (remainder filled in from reference TRBV13 and TRBJ2-3): AAGVIQSPRHLIKEKRETATLKCYPIPRHDTVYWYQQGPGQDPQFLISFYEKMQSDKGSIPDRFSAQQFSDYHSELNMSSLELGDSALYFCASSAPLAGGTDTQYFGPGTRLTVL.

The V call is TRBV29-1, the J call TRBJ1-1; a possible D gene is TRBD1 (6 bases). The CDR3 runs to 13 residues. Germline V lookup: CDR1 SQVTM, CDR2 ANQGSEA. V lost 6 bases, J lost 1 base, and 12 bases lay in between. DNA for the CDR3: TGCAGCGTCCGGGGGGCGGGGAACACTGAAGCTTTCTTT. This encodes CSVRGAGNTEAFF.